This TCR beta chain was sequenced during a study of STAT5B mutations in CD4+ large granular lymphocyte leukemia. With respect to this clone: As yet, its antigen is unknown.

Only in-frame clones appear in the TCRdb table, and some are missing; sequencing was by immunoSEQ multiplex PCR. The sample includes fewer than 50,000 clones, about 86% of them seen just once. The germline V and J ends were trimmed by 10 bases and 0 bases, with 13 bases remaining between them. Germline V gene data show CDR1 as LNHDA and CDR2 as SQIVND (reference sequence). The CDR3 covers 14 residues. Findings and limits, study-wide: 8/27 top patient clones versus 2/35 control clones were TRBV06-family.

The sample taken for sequencing was CD4+ T cells from blood buffy coats. The receptor's source is a human donor in good health. The chain carries TRBV19 and TRBJ1-5, with D perhaps TRBD1 (5 bases). The CDR3 nucleotides read TGTGCCACCAAAGACAGCGCTAGCAATCAGCCCCAGCATTTT. It translates to CATKDSASNQPQHF.